This TCR beta chain was identified during a study of Graves' ophthalmopathy and Graves' hyperthyroidism. Notes on the study in general: Detected in blood as well were most expanded thyroid clonotypes with frequency above 0.001. Progression of ophthalmopathy was predicted by the model with approximately 71% sensitivity and just over 72% specificity.

Germline loops: CDR1 SGHDT, CDR2 YYEEEE. V was cut by 1 base and J by 1 base, with 6 bases left in between. This CDR3 has 13 amino acids. Note on this clonotype: The antigen is not known.

Amplified material comprised TCR beta CDR3 regions derived from RNA transcripts. RT-PCR with HTBI primers came first, then second-round multiplex PCR. Each CDR3 protein gets one entry after TCRdb re-called the multiplex PCR reads with MiXCR. The data contain approximately 1.2 million distinct CDR3 sequences, about two fifths of them seen just once; the ten biggest clones take up more than 9.5%. Additional autoimmune diseases, uncontrolled infections, pregnancy or lactation disqualified patients. Clinical symptoms, serum thyroxine, TRAb, thyroid ultrasound and orbital computed tomography formed the basis of diagnosis.

Specimen: peripheral blood or thyroid tissue (not recorded which). This TCR derives from an adult man with Graves' hyperthyroidism. The chain joins TRBV5-6 to TRBJ2-7; D gene ambiguous. CDR3 amino acids: CASSLPASYEQYF. The CDR3 DNA reads as TGTGCCAGCAGCTTGCCCGCATCCTACGAGCAGTACTTC.